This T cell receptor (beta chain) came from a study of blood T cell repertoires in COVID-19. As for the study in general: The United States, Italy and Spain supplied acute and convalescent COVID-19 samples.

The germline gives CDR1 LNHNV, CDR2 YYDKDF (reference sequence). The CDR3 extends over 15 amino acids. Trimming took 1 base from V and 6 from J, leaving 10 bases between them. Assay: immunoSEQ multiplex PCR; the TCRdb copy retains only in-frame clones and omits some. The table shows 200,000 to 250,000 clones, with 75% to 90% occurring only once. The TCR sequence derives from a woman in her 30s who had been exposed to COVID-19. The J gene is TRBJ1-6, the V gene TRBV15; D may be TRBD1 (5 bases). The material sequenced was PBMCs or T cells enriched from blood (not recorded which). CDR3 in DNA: TGTGCCACCAGCAGAGGGGCAGGGCTTAATTCACCCCTCCACTTT. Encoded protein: CATSRGAGLNSPLHF.